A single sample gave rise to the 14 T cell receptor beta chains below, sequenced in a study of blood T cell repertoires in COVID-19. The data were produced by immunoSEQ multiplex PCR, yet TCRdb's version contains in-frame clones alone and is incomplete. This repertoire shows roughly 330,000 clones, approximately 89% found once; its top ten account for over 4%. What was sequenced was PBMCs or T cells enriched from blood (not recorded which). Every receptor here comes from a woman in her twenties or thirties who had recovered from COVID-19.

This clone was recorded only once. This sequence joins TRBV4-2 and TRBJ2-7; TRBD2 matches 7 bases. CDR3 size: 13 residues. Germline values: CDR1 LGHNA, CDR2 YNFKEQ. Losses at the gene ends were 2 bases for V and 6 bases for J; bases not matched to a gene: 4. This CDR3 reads CASSQPLALEQYF. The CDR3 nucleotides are TGTGCCAGCAGCCAACCACTAGCGCTCGAGCAGTACTTC.

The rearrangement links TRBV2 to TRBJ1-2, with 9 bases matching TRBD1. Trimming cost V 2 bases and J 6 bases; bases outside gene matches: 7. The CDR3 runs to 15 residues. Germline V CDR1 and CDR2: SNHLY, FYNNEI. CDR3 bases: TGTGCCAGCAGTGAATCGGTCGGGACAGGGAATGGCTACACCTTC. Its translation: CASSESVGTGNGYTF. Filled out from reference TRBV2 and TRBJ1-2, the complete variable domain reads EPEVTQTPSHQVTQMGQEVILRCVPISNHLYFYWYRQILGQKVEFLVSFYNNEISEKSEIFDDQFSVERPDGSNFTLKIRSTKLEDSAMYFCASSESVGTGNGYTFGSGTRLTVV.

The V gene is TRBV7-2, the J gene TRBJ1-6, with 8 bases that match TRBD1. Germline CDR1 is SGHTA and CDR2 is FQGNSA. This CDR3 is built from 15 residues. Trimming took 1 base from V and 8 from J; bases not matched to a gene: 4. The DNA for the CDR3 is TGTGCCAGCAGCTTAGAGGGGACAGGCTATTCACCCCTCCACTTT. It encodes CASSLEGTGYSPLHF.

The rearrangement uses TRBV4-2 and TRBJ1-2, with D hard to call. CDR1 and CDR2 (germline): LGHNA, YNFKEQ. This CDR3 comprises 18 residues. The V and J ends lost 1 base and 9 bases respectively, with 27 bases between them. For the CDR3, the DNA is TGTGCCAGCAGCCAAGTGAATATGGGTTTTGTTAGTTCGGAGAGCTACACCTTC. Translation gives CASSQVNMGFVSSESYTF.

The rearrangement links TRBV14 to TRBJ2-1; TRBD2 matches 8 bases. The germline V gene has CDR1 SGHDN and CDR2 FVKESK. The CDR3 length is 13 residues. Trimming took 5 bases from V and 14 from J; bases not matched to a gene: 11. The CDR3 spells CASSDSGARVEFF. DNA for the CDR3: TGTGCCAGCAGCGATAGCGGGGCTCGGGTGGAGTTCTTC.

The CDR3 DNA reads TGCGCCAGCAGCCAAGATGGCAGGGAAGACTCACCCCTCCACTTT. It encodes CASSQDGREDSPLHF. This sequence joins TRBV4-1 and TRBJ1-6, with a tentative D call TRBD1 (5 bases). Germline lookup yields CDR1 MGHRA and CDR2 YSYEKL. Trimming took 0 bases from V and 10 from J, leaving 13 bases between them. This CDR3 spans 15 amino acids.

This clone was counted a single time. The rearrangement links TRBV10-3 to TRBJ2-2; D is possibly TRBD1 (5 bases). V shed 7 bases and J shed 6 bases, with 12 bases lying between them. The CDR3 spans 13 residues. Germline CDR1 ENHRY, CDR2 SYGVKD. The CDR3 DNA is TGTGCCATCAAGGGGCAGGGCGCCGGGGAGCTGTTTTTT. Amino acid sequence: CAIKGQGAGELFF.

CDR3 DNA: TGTGCCTGGAGTGAGTCACAGGGCGGGTCACCCCTCCACTTT. Translating it yields CAWSESQGGSPLHF. The chain is built from TRBV30 and TRBJ1-6; TRBD1 is a possible D gene (6 bases). From germline, CDR1 is GTSNPN and CDR2 SVGIG (reference sequence). This CDR3 contains 14 residues. V was pared by 1 base and J by 10 bases, with 14 bases between.

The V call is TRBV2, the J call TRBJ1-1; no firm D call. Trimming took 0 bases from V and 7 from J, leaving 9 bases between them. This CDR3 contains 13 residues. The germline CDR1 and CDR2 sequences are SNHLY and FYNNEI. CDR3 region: CASSEAQYSEAFF. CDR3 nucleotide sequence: TGTGCCAGCAGTGAAGCGCAGTACAGTGAAGCTTTCTTT.

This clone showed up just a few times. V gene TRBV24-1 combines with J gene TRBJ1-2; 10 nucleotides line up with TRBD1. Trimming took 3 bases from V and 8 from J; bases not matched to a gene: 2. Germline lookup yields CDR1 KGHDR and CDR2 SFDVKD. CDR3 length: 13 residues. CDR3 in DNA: TGTGCCACCAGTGATCCGACAGGGGGCGGCTACACCTTC. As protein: CATSDPTGGGYTF.

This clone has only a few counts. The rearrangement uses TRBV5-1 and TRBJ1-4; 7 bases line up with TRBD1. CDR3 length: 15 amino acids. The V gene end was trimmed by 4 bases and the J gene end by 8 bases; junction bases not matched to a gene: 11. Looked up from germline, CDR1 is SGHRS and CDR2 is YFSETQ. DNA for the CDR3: TGCGCCAGCAGCCCTGGACAGGACGAAGGAGAAAAACTGTTTTTT. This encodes CASSPGQDEGEKLFF.

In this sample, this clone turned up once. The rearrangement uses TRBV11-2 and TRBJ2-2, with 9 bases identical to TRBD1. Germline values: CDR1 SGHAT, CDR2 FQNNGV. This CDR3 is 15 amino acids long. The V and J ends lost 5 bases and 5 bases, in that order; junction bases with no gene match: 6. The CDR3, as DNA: TGTGCCAGCAGCCCTGGACAGGGGCGGACCGGGGAGCTGTTTTTT. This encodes CASSPGQGRTGELFF.

In DNA form, the CDR3 reads TGTGCCAGCAGCTTGGGACAGGGGTCACCCCTCCACTTT. Encoded protein: CASSLGQGSPLHF. The chain recombines TRBV5-5 with TRBJ1-6; 8 nucleotides align to TRBD1. The CDR3 contains 13 residues. Germline V gives CDR1 SGHKS, CDR2 YYEKEE (reference sequence). V was pared by 0 bases and J by 10 bases, with 0 bases of the junction left unmatched.

CDR3 sequence (DNA): TGCGCCAGCAGCCCGAGGGGGGGCAACACTGAAGCTTTCTTT. The encoded protein is CASSPRGGNTEAFF. The chain is built from TRBV5-1 and TRBJ1-1, with a possible D match to TRBD1 (6 bases). The CDR3 is 14 residues long. Trimming stripped 4 bases from V and 2 bases from J, with 12 bases between. Germline V CDR1 and CDR2: SGHRS, YFSETQ.